This T cell receptor (beta chain) was sequenced for a study of OX40 agonist ivuxolimab in advanced cancers. Background for the entire study: Ivuxolimab, which targeted the costimulatory receptor OX40 (CD134), was an agonistic, fully human IgG2 monoclonal antibody. The point of sequencing TCRbeta in the periphery was to test whether ivuxolimab changed TCR sequence diversity and drove clonal T-cell expansion. The paper covers the monotherapy dose-escalation part of the phase I ivuxolimab trial, which included N ≈ 57 patients. Patients were allowed to have had prior anti-PD-1, anti-PD-L1 or anti-CTLA-4 therapy, and roughly two fifths of the dose-escalation patients had been treated with checkpoint inhibitors. Of the 50 or so patients in dose escalation, 19 had hepatocellular carcinoma, some 15 had melanoma, 9 had renal cell carcinoma and 9 had head and neck cancer. Intravenous ivuxolimab was administered to patients every 2 weeks at six dose levels: 0.01, 0.1, 0.3, 1.5, 3 and 10 mg/kg. In the dose-escalation cohort, more than 80% of patients were male, and the mean age was roughly 56 years with a range of roughly 23 to 79. Three dose-escalation patients achieved partial responses, one with hepatocellular carcinoma and two with cutaneous melanoma. General study outcomes and caveats: In partial responders in the 0.1-3.0 mg/kg groups, normalized peripheral clonal expansion was found to be among the lowest, especially among CD8+ T cells. At doses of 0.1 to 3.0 mg/kg, clonal expansion of both CD4+ and CD8+ T cells in blood was seen between baseline and week 6. After ivuxolimab, CD8+ T cells had more expanded clones than CD4+ T cells on average. The antigen specificity of the clonally expanded peripheral T cells was not determined. Low levels of normalized T-cell clonal expansion were also seen in some nonresponding patients.

For sequencing of the TCRbeta CDR3 region, genomic DNA was extracted from the sorted cells. The immunoSEQ Assay was used for sequencing of TCRbeta CDR3 regions. The table was pulled from immuneACCESS by TCRdb, which kept in-frame rearrangements only. Such tables lose some clones; where checked, under half of the loss comes from unresolved V genes, and the rest has no known cause. This sample gives around 54,000 clones in total; more than 85% of them show up just once. Roughly 9.4% of the sample lies in the top ten. From the germline V gene (reference sequence), CDR1 is LNHDA and CDR2 is SQIVND. The CDR3, cysteine through phenylalanine, is 13 amino acids long. The read is trimmed to its CDR3 DNA, 39 bases read in frame from base 1. Deletion took 1 base off V and 3 bases off J, with a span of 6 bases between the germline ends. Regarding this clone: This clone's antigen is unknown. No much larger clone exists at a distance of one base, and base qualities are not known.

Patients with autoimmune disease history or receiving systemic immunosuppression were excluded from the trial. Peripheral blood for TCR sequencing was collected from all dose cohorts at baseline, on cycle 4 day 1, and on cycle 7 day 1. The samples were taken from a phase I, first-in-human, multicenter, open-label dose-escalation trial of ivuxolimab. Adults with locally advanced or metastatic melanoma, renal cell, hepatocellular, or head and neck squamous cell carcinoma were enrolled in the trial. Before TCR sequencing, CD4+ T cells and CD8+ T cells from peripheral blood were sorted into separate populations.

Rearrangement joined TRBV19 to TRBJ1-1, with no confidently assigned D gene. The receptor's source is an adult with an advanced solid tumor such as melanoma, head and neck, liver or kidney cancer. The input for sequencing was CD4+ or CD8+ T cells sorted from blood, taken in a trial of the OX40 agonist ivuxolimab. For the CDR3, the sequence is CASSIGLYTEAFF. The bases read TGTGCCAGTAGTATAGGGTTGTACACTGAAGCTTTCTTT.